This is a list of T cell receptor beta chains from one sample in a study of Tregs in tolerant kidney transplant recipients. Sequenced by immunoSEQ multiplex PCR; TCRdb stores in-frame clones only, minus some. The table has tens of thousands of clones, around 87% seen once. This specimen was CD4+ T cells from blood (PBMCs), taken 6 months after the transplant. Receptor source: a human patient who received a combined kidney and bone marrow transplant. The graft donor may have given rise to some T cells. CDR3s leave out the opening cysteine and the closing phenylalanine or tryptophan. The order of the fields is J gene, V gene, CDR3 protein.

j_call: TRBJ1-3; v_call: TRBV11-3; cdr3_aa: ASSFRTGYSGNTIY
j_call: TRBJ1-1; v_call: TRBV18; cdr3_aa: ASLLGRNTEAF
j_call: TRBJ1-2; v_call: TRBV5-1; cdr3_aa: ASSQWDRVNGYT
j_call: TRBJ1-2; v_call: TRBV29-1; cdr3_aa: SVEQGAYGYT
j_call: TRBJ2-2; v_call: TRBV5-1; cdr3_aa: ASYRIGTSGNGELF
j_call: TRBJ1-5; v_call: TRBV6-6; cdr3_aa: ASIDTGGGNQPQH
j_call: TRBJ1-3; v_call: TRBV4-2; cdr3_aa: ASSQDIGSWYTIY
j_call: TRBJ2-7; v_call: TRBV10-3; cdr3_aa: AISDPPTENYEQY
j_call: TRBJ1-5; v_call: TRBV6-5; cdr3_aa: ASSSRDRAQPQH
j_call: TRBJ1-6; v_call: TRBV9; cdr3_aa: ASSAGGPGGDSPLH
j_call: TRBJ1-2; v_call: TRBV19; cdr3_aa: ASSSRAYYGYT
j_call: TRBJ2-7; v_call: TRBV11-2; cdr3_aa: ASSAPRQGREQY
j_call: TRBJ2-1; v_call: TRBV4-3; cdr3_aa: ASSQDRGFYNEQF
j_call: TRBJ2-3; v_call: TRBV5-1; cdr3_aa: ASSWSSGGEGDTQY
j_call: TRBJ2-7; v_call: TRBV4-1; cdr3_aa: ASSQDRRGLTLSYEQY
j_call: TRBJ2-1; v_call: TRBV5-6; cdr3_aa: ASSLPGTSYNEQF
j_call: TRBJ2-1; v_call: TRBV4-2; cdr3_aa: ASSQRSGGRNEQF
j_call: TRBJ2-7; v_call: TRBV20-1; cdr3_aa: SARGDYEQY
j_call: TRBJ2-7; v_call: TRBV11-3; cdr3_aa: ASSRGGANYEQY
j_call: TRBJ1-5; v_call: TRBV18; cdr3_aa: ASSSTGGDQPQH
j_call: TRBJ2-3; v_call: TRBV4-1; cdr3_aa: ASSQERTWY
j_call: TRBJ2-7; v_call: TRBV4-2; cdr3_aa: ASSPRSASVGLEQY
j_call: TRBJ1-1; v_call: TRBV5-6; cdr3_aa: ASSLTQGALVNTEAF
j_call: TRBJ1-3; v_call: TRBV4-2; cdr3_aa: ASSHRTDGDTIY